The 10 T cell receptor beta chains below were found in one sample sequenced in a study of control samples from healthy donors and cancer patients. Produced via immunoSEQ multiplex PCR; TCRdb's table is partial and in-frame only. The table has about 150,000 clones, 85% to 95% seen once; the top ten hold approximately 6.1%. What was sequenced was blood. The receptors were gathered from a man between 40 and 49 years old in good health.

The chain joins TRBV5-1 to TRBJ2-2, with D perhaps being TRBD1 or TRBD2 (5 bases each). Germline lookup yields CDR1 SGHRS and CDR2 YFSETQ. Trimming left V 4 bases short and J 5 bases short, with 12 bases between. The CDR3 is made up of 14 amino acids. CDR3 DNA: TGCGCCAGCAGCGGGGGACGGCTAACCGGGGAGCTGTTTTTT. Translation: CASSGGRLTGELFF.

The CDR3 DNA follows: TGTGCCAGTACCCGGACCTTTTTGAGTGGCTACACCTTC. Translating gives CASTRTFLSGYTF. V gene TRBV2 combines with J gene TRBJ1-2; no clear D. The CDR3 contains 13 residues. The V end was cut by 9 bases, the J end by 7 bases, with 18 bases between. From germline, CDR1 is SNHLY and CDR2 FYNNEI.

The CDR3 loop reads CASSSGTAQETQYF. CDR3 nucleotide sequence: TGTGCCAGCAGCTCCGGGACAGCCCAAGAGACCCAGTACTTC. The V gene is TRBV5-4, the J gene TRBJ2-5; 7 nucleotides align to TRBD1. V was clipped by 3 bases and J by 1 base; unmatched bases: 3. The germline CDR1 and CDR2 sequences are SGHNT and YYREEE (reference sequence). There are 14 residues in the CDR3.

V usage is TRBV10-2 and J usage is TRBJ2-3; 7 nucleotides align to TRBD2. CDR3 length equals 12 residues. Unmatched junction bases numbered 4, after V lost 2 bases and J lost 11 bases. Looked up from germline, CDR1 is WSHSY and CDR2 is SAAADI. This chain's CDR3 is CASSEGLVLQYF. The DNA of the CDR3 is TGCGCCAGCAGTGAGGGACTAGTTTTGCAGTATTTT.

CDR3 coding DNA: TGTGCCACCAGGCCTTCGACAGGCAACAATGAGCAGTTCTTC. This codes for CATRPSTGNNEQFF. This sequence joins TRBV24-1 and TRBJ2-1, with a tentative D call TRBD1 (6 bases). CDR1 KGHDR and CDR2 SFDVKD come from the germline V gene. Trimming shortened V by 7 bases and J by 5 bases, and 14 bases separated the two germline ends. The CDR3 runs to 14 residues.

The chain joins TRBV4-1 to TRBJ1-6, with D possibly TRBD1 on 6 matching bases. The CDR3 is made up of 16 amino acids. Germline V CDR1 and CDR2: MGHRA, YSYEKL. The germline V and J ends were trimmed by 6 bases and 7 bases, with 19 bases remaining between them. The CDR3 reads CASSQSPGTSNSPLHF. The DNA for the CDR3 is TGCGCCAGCAGTCAGTCCCCGGGGACAAGCAATTCACCCCTCCACTTT.

The chain links TRBV9 to TRBJ1-2; D not resolved. Trimming pared 0 bases from V and 7 bases from J, leaving 4 bases between. CDR1 is SGDLS, CDR2 YYNGEE, per germline. The CDR3 consists of 11 residues. The CDR3 protein is CASSVGLGYTF. In DNA form, the CDR3 reads TGTGCCAGCAGCGTAGGTCTTGGCTACACCTTC.

The J gene is TRBJ2-7, the V gene TRBV11-2; 10 nucleotides align to TRBD1. The germline CDR1 and CDR2 sequences are SGHAT and FQNNGV. After removal of 3 bases from V and 3 bases from J, the junction contained 5 bases not matched to a gene. The CDR3 spans 15 residues. The CDR3 DNA is TGTGCCAGCAGCTTCAAGACAGGGGGCTACTACGAGCAGTACTTC. It codes for CASSFKTGGYYEQYF.

The DNA of the CDR3 is TGTGCCAGCGGCCGGGAGGAGACAGGGGACGAAAAACTGTTTTTT. Translated, it gives CASGREETGDEKLFF. The chain joins TRBV5-6 to TRBJ1-4; 8 bases fit TRBD1. CDR3 size: 15 residues. Germline CDR1 SGHDT, CDR2 YYEEEE. Losses at the gene ends were 7 bases for V and 8 bases for J; bases not matched to a gene: 13. The entire variable domain, with the rest obtained from reference TRBV5-6 and TRBJ1-4, is as follows: DAGVTQSPTHLIKTRGQQVTLRCSPKSGHDTVSWYQQALGQGPQFIFQYYEEEERQRGNFPDRFSGHQFPNYSSELNVNALLLGDSALYLCASGREETGDEKLFFGSGTQLSVL.

The chain couples TRBV29-1 to TRBJ1-2; 8 bases line up with TRBD1. The CDR3 sequence is 14 residues long. V shed 2 bases and J 6 bases; nucleotides not matched to a gene: 8. Germline V gene sequence: CDR1 SQVTM, CDR2 ANQGSEA. CDR3 bases: TGCAGCGTTGAATTTACGGGACAGGTGCATGGCTACACCTTC. It is translated as CSVEFTGQVHGYTF.